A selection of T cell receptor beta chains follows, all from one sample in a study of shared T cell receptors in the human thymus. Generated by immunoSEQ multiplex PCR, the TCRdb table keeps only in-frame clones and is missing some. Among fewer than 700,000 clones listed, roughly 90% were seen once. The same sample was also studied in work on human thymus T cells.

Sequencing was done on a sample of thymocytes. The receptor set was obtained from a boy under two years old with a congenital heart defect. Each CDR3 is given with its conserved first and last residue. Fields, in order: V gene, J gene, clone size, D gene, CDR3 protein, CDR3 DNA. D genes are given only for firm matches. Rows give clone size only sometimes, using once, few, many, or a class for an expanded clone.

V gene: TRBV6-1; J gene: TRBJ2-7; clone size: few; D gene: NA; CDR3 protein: CASSEPQETYEQYF; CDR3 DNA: TGTGCCAGCAGTGAACCACAGGAGACCTACGAGCAGTACTTC
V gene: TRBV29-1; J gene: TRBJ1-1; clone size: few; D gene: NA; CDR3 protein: CSVEPQPHDGRYTEAFF; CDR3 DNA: TGCAGCGTTGAGCCCCAACCCCACGACGGGAGGTACACTGAAGCTTTCTTT
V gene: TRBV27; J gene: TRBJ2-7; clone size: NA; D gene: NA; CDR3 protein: CASSTYRALEQYF; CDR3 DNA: TGTGCCAGCAGTACCTACAGGGCCCTGGAGCAGTACTTC
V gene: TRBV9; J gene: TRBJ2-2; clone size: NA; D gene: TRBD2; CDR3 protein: CASSLSTSGSPNTGELFF; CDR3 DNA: TGTGCCAGCAGCCTGTCGACTAGCGGGAGTCCAAACACCGGGGAGCTGTTTTTT
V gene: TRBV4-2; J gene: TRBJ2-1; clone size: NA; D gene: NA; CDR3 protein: CASSQPGIVDEQFF; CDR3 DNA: TGTGCCAGCAGCCAACCGGGGATCGTCGATGAGCAGTTCTTC
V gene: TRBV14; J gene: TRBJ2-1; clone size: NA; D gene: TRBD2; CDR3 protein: CASSLGGEQFF; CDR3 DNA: TGTGCCAGCAGCCTCGGGGGGGAGCAGTTCTTC
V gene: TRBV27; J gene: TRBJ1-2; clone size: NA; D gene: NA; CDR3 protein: CASSPIPQDRYGYTF; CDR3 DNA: TGTGCCAGCAGTCCCATTCCCCAGGACAGATATGGCTACACCTTC
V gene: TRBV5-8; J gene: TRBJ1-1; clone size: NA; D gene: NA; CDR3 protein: CASSLGPGNTEAFF; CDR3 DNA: TGTGCCAGCAGCTTGGGCCCCGGGAACACTGAAGCTTTCTTT
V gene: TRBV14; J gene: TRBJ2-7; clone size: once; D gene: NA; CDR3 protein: CASSQPGTYEQYF; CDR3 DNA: TGTGCCAGCAGCCAACCAGGGACCTACGAGCAGTACTTC
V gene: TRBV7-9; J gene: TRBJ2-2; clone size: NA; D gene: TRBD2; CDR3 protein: CASSPGTSGRAGELFF; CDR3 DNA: TGTGCCAGCAGCCCCGGGACTAGCGGGAGGGCCGGGGAGCTGTTTTTT
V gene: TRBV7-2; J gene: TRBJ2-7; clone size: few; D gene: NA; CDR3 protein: CASSLDAGTRGNYEQYF; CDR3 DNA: TGTGCCAGCAGCTTAGATGCCGGGACAAGGGGGAACTACGAGCAGTACTTC
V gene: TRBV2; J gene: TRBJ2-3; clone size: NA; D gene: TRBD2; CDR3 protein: CASTRTSGSPSTDTQYF; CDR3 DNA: TGTGCCAGCACTAGGACTAGCGGGAGCCCTAGCACAGATACGCAGTATTTT
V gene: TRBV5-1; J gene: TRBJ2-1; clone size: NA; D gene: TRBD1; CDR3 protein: CASRTGSRSYNEQFF; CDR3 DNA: TGCGCCAGCAGGACAGGGTCCCGCTCCTACAATGAGCAGTTCTTC
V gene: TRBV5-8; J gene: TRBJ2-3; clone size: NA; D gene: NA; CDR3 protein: CASSLLAATQYF; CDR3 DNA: TGTGCCAGCAGCCTACTAGCTGCTACGCAGTATTTT
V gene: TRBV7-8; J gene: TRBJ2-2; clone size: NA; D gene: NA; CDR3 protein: CASSVDSTGELFF; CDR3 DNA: TGTGCCAGCAGCGTGGACAGCACCGGGGAGCTGTTTTTT
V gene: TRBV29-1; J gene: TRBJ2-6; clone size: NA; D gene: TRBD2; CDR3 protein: CSARFSRVLTSGSSGANVLTF; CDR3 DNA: TGCAGCGCCCGTTTTTCCCGGGTTTTGACTAGCGGGAGCTCTGGGGCCAACGTCCTGACTTTC
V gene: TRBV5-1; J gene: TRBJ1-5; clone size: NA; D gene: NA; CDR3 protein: CASSSGRNQPQHF; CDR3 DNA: TGCGCCAGCAGTTCAGGCCGAAATCAGCCCCAGCATTTT
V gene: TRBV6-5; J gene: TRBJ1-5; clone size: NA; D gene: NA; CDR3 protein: CASSYSTGFGQPQHF; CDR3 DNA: TGTGCCAGCAGTTACTCGACTGGGTTTGGTCAGCCCCAGCATTTT
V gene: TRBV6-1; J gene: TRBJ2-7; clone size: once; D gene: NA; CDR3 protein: CASSARGSSYEQYF; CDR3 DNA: TGTGCCAGCAGTGCCCGAGGCAGCTCCTACGAGCAGTACTTC
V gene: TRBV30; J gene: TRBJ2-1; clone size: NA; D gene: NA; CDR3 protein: CAWSGLAAREQFF; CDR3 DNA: TGTGCCTGGAGTGGGTTAGCGGCCAGAGAGCAGTTCTTC
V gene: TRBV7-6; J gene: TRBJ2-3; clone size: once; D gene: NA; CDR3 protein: CASSWGDGLTSTDTQYF; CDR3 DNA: TGTGCCAGCAGCTGGGGGGACGGTCTTACTAGCACAGATACGCAGTATTTT
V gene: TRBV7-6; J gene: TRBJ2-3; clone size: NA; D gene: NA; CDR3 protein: CASSNSPSTDTQYF; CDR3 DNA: TGTGCCAGCAGCAATAGCCCGAGCACAGATACGCAGTATTTT
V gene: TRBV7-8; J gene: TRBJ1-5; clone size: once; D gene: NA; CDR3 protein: CASSFDRVQSNQPQHF; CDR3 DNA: TGTGCCAGCAGCTTCGACAGAGTGCAAAGCAATCAGCCCCAGCATTTT
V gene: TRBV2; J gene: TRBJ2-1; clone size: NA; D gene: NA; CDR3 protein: CASSEVVKNEQFF; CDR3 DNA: TGTGCCAGCAGTGAAGTCGTAAAAAATGAGCAGTTCTTC
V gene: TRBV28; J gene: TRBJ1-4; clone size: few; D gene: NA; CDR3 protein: CASSLLNGHTNEKLFF; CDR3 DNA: TGTGCCAGCAGTTTATTAAATGGACACACTAATGAAAAACTGTTTTTT
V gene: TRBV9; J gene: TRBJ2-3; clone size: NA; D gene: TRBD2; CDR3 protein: CASSVAAGGSCSDTQYF; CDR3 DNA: TGTGCCAGCAGCGTAGCTGCGGGCGGGAGTTGTTCAGATACGCAGTATTTT
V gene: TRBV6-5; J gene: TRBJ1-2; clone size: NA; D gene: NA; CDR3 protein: CASRAGGHYTF; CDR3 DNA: TGTGCCAGCAGGGCGGGGGGTCACTACACCTTC
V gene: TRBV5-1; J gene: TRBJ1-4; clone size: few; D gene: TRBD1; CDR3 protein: CASSKQGASGEKLFF; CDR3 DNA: TGCGCCAGCAGCAAACAGGGGGCGAGTGGTGAAAAACTGTTTTTT
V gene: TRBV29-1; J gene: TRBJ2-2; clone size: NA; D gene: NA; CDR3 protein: CSVEGRTNTGELFF; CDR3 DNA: TGCAGCGTTGAGGGCCGGACTAACACCGGGGAGCTGTTTTTT
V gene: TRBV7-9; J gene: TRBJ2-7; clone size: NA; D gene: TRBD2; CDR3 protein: CASSSGLADYHEQYF; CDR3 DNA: TGTGCCAGCAGCTCGGGACTAGCGGACTATCACGAGCAGTACTTC
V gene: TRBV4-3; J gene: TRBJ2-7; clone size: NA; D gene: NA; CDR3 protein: CASSQDWAGPYEQYF; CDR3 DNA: TGCGCCAGCAGCCAAGATTGGGCAGGCCCCTACGAGCAGTACTTC
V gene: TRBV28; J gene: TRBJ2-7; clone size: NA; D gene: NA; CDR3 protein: CASSEGVDAREQYF; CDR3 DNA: TGTGCCAGCAGCGAAGGGGTCGACGCTCGCGAGCAGTACTTC
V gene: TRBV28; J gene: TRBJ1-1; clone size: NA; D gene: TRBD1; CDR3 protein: CASSPLTGPEAFF; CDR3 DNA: TGTGCCAGCAGTCCCCTGACAGGGCCTGAAGCTTTCTTT
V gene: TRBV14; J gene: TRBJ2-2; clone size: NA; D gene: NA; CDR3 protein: CASSLFDRYSNTGELFF; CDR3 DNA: TGTGCCAGCAGCCTTTTCGACAGGTACTCGAACACCGGGGAGCTGTTTTTT
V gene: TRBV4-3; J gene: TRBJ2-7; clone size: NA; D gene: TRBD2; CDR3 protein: CASSQVTSGSPVGQYF; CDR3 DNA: TGCGCCAGCAGCCAAGTGACTAGCGGGAGTCCTGTCGGGCAGTACTTC
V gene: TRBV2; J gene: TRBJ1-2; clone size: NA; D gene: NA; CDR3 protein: CASSGTVNYGYTF; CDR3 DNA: TGTGCCAGCAGTGGAACAGTTAACTATGGCTACACCTTC
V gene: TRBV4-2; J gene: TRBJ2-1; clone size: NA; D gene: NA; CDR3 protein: CASSLTGVGGPTYNEQFF; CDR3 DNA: TGTGCCAGCAGCCTCACTGGAGTGGGGGGACCGACCTACAATGAGCAGTTCTTC
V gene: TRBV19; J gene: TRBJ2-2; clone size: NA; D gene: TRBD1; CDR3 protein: CASSTLTGAKNTGELFF; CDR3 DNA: TGTGCCAGTAGTACCCTCACAGGGGCCAAGAACACCGGGGAGCTGTTTTTT
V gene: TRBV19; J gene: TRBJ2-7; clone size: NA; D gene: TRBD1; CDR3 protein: CASSPGGSDEQYF; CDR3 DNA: TGTGCCAGTAGTCCAGGGGGCTCAGACGAGCAGTACTTC
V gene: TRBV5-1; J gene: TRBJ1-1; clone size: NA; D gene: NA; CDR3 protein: CASSRVATEAFF; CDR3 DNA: TGCGCCAGCAGCCGGGTGGCGACTGAAGCTTTCTTT
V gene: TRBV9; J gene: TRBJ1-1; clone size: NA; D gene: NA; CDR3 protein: CASSPFDTMNTEAFF; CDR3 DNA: TGTGCCAGCAGCCCATTTGATACAATGAACACTGAAGCTTTCTTT
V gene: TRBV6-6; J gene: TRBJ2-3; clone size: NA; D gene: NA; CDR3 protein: CASSYPTSKTDTQYF; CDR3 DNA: TGTGCCAGCAGTTACCCGACTAGTAAAACGGATACGCAGTATTTT
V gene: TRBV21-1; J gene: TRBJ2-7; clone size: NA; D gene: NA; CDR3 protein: CASSRSDRGPYEQYF; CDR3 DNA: TGTGCCAGCAGCCGCTCAGACAGGGGACCCTACGAGCAGTACTTC
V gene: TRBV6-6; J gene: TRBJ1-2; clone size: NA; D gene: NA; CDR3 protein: CASSYLAGEDYGYTF; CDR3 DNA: TGTGCCAGCAGTTACCTTGCGGGAGAGGACTATGGCTACACCTTC
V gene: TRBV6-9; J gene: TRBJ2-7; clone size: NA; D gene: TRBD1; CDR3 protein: CASSYARGCEQYF; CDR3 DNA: TGTGCCAGCAGTTACGCCAGGGGGTGCGAGCAGTACTTC
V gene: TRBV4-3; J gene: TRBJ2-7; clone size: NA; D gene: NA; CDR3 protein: CASSQEPDRLADINEQYF; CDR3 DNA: TGCGCCAGCAGCCAAGAACCGGACAGACTAGCCGATATCAACGAGCAGTACTTC
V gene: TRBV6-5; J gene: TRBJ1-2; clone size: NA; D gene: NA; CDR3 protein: CASSSSSGYTF; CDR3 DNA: TGTGCCAGCAGTTCCTCTAGCGGCTACACCTTC
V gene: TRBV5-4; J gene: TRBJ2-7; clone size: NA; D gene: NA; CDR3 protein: CASSSTRGSGFGYEQYF; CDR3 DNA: TGTGCCAGCAGCTCCACCCGAGGTTCGGGTTTCGGCTACGAGCAGTACTTC
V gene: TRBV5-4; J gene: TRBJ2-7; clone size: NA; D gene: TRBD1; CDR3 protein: CASSLDWGQGDPYEQYF; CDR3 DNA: TGTGCCAGCAGCTTGGATTGGGGACAGGGAGACCCCTACGAGCAGTACTTC
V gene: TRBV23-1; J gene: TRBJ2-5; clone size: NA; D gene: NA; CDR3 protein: CASSPPAGRRLSPETQYF; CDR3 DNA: TGCGCCAGCAGTCCTCCCGCGGGACGACGACTTTCCCCAGAGACCCAGTACTTC
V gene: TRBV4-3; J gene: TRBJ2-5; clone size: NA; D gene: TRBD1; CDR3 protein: CASSPEVGQAFQETQYF; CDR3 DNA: TGCGCCAGCAGCCCGGAGGTCGGACAGGCTTTCCAAGAGACCCAGTACTTC
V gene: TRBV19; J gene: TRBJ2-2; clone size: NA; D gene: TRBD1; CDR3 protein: CASTGTEHAGELFF; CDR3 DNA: TGTGCCAGTACCGGGACAGAACATGCCGGGGAGCTGTTTTTT
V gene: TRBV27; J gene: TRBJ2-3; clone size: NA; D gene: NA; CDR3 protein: CASSLRENTDTQYF; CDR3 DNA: TGTGCCAGCAGTTTACGGGAGAACACAGATACGCAGTATTTT
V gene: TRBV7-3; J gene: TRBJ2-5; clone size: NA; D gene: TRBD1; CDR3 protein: CASSLTGGETQYF; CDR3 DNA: TGTGCCAGCAGCCTGACAGGGGGAGAGACCCAGTACTTC
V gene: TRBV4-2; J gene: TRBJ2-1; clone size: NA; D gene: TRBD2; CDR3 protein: CASSQASGRPDNEQFF; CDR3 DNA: TGTGCCAGCAGCCAGGCTAGCGGGAGACCTGACAATGAGCAGTTCTTC